The sequence of this T cell receptor (beta chain) was determined in a study of beta chain features in type 1 diabetes. About this clone: What it recognizes is unknown.

The entirety of the isolated RNA underwent reverse transcription, so expressed TCRB transcripts were sequenced. It was found that naive, central memory and regulatory T cell samples averaged about 3.4 million reads. The data were produced by immunoSEQ multiplex PCR, yet TCRdb's version contains in-frame clones alone and is incomplete. The sample carries 220,000 or so clones, roughly two thirds recorded once. Study results and limitations: Naive, central memory and regulatory TCRB repertoires appeared more similar among patients than healthy donors. PCR might preferentially amplify shorter templates, equally in patients and controls.

The sequence was collected from a man younger than 40 in good health. Material for sequencing was naive CD4+ T cells from blood.

The chain's CDR3 is CSVVTGYGYTF. Written as DNA, the CDR3 is TGCAGCGTTGTTACGGGCTATGGCTACACCTTC. This chain uses TRBV29-1 with TRBJ1-2; the D is unclear. The CDR3 extends over 11 amino acids. V gave up 4 bases and J gave up 4 bases, with 7 bases separating them. Germline V gives CDR1 SQVTM, CDR2 ANQGSEA.